This T cell receptor beta chain derives from a study of shared clonotypes between healthy human individuals. Only in-frame clones appear in the TCRdb table, and some are missing; sequencing was by immunoSEQ multiplex PCR. The sample carries 450,000 to 650,000 clones, about 80% recorded once. J was trimmed by 5 bases and V by 0 bases; bases with no gene match: 13. CDR1 is SGHAT, CDR2 FQNNGV, per germline. This CDR3 contains 18 residues. The chain has TRBV11-2 and TRBJ2-1, with 7 nucleotides matching TRBD2. Sequencing was done on a sample of PBMCs. This receptor was taken from a middle-aged woman in good health. Some clones in this sample may be carry-over from other donors' samples. This chain's CDR3 is CASSLDFIAGEAHNEQFF. As DNA, the CDR3 is TGTGCCAGCAGCTTAGATTTTATTGCGGGAGAGGCCCACAATGAGCAGTTCTTC. Variable domain in full (rest from reference TRBV11-2 and TRBJ2-1): EAGVAQSPRYKIIEKRQSVAFWCNPISGHATLYWYQQILGQGPKLLIQFQNNGVVDDSQLPKDRFSAERLKGVDSTLKIQPAKLEDSAVYLCASSLDFIAGEAHNEQFFGPGTRLTVL.